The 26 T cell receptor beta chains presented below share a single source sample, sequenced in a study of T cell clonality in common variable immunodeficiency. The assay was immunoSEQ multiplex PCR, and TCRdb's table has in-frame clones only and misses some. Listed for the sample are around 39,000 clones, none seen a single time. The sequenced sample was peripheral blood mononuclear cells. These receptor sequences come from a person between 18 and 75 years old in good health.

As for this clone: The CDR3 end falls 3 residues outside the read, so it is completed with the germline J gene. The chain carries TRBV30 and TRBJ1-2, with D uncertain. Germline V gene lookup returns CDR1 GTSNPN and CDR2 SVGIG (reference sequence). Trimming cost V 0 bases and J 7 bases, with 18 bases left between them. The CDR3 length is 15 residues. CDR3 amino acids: CAWSVQPPPLLGYTF. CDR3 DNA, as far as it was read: TGTGCCTGGAGTGTACAACCCCCGCCGCTTCTTGGC. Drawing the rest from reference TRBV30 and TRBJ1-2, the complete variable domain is SQTIHQWPATLVQPVGSPLSLECTVEGTSNPNLYWYRQAAGRGLQLLFYSVGIGQISSEVPQNLSASRPQDRQFILSSKKLLLSDSGFYLCAWSVQPPPLLGYTFGSGTRLTVV.

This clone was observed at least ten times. The sequenced part of the CDR3 DNA is TGTGCCTCCCAAGCGGGAATAGAAACAGATACG. It specifies CASQAGIETDT. The CDR3 reads in full as CASQAGIETDTQYF. The V call is TRBV30, the J call TRBJ2-3, with TRBD2 identical over 7 bases. Sequencing ends 3 residues short of the CDR3 end; the germline J gene provides the rest. V trimming: 7 bases; J trimming: 3 bases; junction bases outside the gene matches: 10. The germline V gene has CDR1 GTSNPN and CDR2 SVGIG (reference sequence). The CDR3 totals 14 residues.

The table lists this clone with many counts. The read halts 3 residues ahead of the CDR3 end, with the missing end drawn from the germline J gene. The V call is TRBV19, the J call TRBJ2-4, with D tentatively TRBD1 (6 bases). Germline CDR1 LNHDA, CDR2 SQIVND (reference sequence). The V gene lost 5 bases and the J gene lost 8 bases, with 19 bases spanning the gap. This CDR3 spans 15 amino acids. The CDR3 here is CASSALRGSLYIQYF. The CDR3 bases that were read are TGTGCCAGTAGTGCCCTCAGGGGAAGTTTGTACATT.

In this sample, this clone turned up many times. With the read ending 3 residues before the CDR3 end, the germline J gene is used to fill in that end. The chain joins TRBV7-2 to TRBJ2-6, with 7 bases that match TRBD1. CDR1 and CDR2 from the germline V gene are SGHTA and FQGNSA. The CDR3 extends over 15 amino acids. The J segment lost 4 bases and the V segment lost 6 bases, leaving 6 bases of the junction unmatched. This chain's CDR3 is CASRPTGSGANVLTF. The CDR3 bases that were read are TGTGCCAGCAGGCCGACAGGGTCCGGGGCCAACGTC.

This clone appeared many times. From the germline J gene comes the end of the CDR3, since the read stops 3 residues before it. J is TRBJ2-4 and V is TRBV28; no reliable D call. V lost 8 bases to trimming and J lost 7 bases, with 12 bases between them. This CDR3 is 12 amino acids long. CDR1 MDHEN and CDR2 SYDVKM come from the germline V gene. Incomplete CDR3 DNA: TGTGCCAGCTGTGGCAGGTACAACATT. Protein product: CASCGRYNI. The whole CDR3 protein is CASCGRYNIQYF.

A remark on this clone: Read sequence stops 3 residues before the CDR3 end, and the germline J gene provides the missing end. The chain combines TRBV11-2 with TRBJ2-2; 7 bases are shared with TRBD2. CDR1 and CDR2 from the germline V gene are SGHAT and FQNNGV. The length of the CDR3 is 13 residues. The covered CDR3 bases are TGTGCCAGCAGCTTAGCGGGGGGTGAAAAG. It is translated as CASSLAGGEK. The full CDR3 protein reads CASSLAGGEKLFF.

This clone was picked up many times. The CDR3: CASSSGVFPLETQYF. CDR3 bases read: TGTGCCAGCTCTAGCGGGGTTTTCCCCCTAGAGACC. This chain connects TRBV19 to TRBJ2-5; TRBD2 aligns across 9 bases. From the germline J gene comes the end of the CDR3, since the read stops 3 residues before it. Germline V gene data show CDR1 as LNHDA and CDR2 as SQIVND (reference sequence). CDR3 length: 15 residues. The V segment lost 9 bases and the J segment 4 bases; nucleotides outside the gene matches: 12. The complete variable domain, with remaining parts taken from reference TRBV19 and TRBJ2-5, reads DGGITQSPKYLFRKEGQNVTLSCEQNLNHDAMYWYRQDPGQGLRLIYYSQIVNDFQKGDIAEGYSVSREKKESFPLTVTSAQKNPTAFYLCASSSGVFPLETQYFGPGTRLLVL.

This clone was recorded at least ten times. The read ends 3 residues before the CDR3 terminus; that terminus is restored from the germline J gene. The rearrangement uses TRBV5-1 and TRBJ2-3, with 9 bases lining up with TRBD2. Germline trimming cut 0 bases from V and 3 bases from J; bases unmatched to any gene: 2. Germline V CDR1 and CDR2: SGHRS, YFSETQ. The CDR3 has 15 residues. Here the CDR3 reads CASSLVRGGTDTQYF. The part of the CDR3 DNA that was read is TGCGCCAGCAGCTTGGTGCGGGGGGGGACAGATACG.

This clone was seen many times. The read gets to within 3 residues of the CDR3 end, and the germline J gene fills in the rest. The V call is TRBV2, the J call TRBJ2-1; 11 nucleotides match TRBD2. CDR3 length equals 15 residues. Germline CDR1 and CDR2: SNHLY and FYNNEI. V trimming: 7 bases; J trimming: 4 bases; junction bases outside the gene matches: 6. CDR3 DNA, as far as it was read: TGTGCCAGCATAACTAGCGGGGGCAATTACAATGAG. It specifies CASITSGGNYNE. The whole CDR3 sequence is CASITSGGNYNEQFF.

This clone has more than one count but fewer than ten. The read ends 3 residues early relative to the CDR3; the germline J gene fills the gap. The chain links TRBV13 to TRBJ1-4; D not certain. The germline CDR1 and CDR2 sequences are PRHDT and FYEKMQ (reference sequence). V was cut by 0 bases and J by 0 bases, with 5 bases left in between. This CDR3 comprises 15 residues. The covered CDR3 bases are TGTGCCAGCAGCTTAGGGGGCCCAACTAATGAAAAA. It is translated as CASSLGGPTNEK. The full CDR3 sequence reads CASSLGGPTNEKLFF.

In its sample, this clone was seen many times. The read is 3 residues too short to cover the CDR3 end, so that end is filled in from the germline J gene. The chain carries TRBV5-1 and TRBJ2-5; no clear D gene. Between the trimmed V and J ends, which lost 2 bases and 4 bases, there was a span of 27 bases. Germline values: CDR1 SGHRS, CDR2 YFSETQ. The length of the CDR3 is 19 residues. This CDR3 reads CASSFPESQRPKDTETQYF. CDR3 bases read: TGCGCCAGCAGCTTCCCGGAGAGTCAGCGCCCGAAGGATACAGAGACC.

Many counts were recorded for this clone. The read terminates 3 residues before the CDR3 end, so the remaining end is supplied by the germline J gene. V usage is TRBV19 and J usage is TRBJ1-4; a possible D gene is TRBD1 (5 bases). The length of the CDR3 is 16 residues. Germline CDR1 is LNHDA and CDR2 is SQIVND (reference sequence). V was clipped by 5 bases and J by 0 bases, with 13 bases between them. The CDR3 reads CASSARTGSTNEKLFF. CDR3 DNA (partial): TGTGCCAGTAGTGCGAGAACAGGTTCAACTAATGAAAAA.

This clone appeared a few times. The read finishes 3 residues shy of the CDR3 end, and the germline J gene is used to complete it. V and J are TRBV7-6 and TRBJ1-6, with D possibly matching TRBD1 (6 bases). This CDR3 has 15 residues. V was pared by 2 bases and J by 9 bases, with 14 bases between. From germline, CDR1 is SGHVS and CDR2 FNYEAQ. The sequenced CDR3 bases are TGTGCCAGCAGCTTATACAGGGAGAGTAGTTCACCC. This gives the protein CASSLYRESSSP. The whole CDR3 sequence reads CASSLYRESSSPLHF.

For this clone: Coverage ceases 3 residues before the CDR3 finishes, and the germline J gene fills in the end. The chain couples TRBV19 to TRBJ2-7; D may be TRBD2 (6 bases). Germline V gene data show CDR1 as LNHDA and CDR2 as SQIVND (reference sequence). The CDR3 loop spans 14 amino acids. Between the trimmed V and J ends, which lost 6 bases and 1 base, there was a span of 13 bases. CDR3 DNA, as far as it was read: TGTGCCAGTAGGGGGGGTCACGGGTCCTACGAG. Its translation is CASRGGHGSYE. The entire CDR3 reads CASRGGHGSYEQYF.

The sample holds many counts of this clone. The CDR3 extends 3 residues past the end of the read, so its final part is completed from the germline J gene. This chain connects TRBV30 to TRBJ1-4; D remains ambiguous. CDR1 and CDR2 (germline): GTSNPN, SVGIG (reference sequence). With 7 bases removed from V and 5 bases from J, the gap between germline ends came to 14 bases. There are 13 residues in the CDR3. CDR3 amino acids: CASWTLGNEKLFF. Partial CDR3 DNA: TGTGCCTCCTGGACTCTTGGGAATGAAAAA. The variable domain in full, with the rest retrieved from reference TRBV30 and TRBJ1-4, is SQTIHQWPATLVQPVGSPLSLECTVEGTSNPNLYWYRQAAGRGLQLLFYSVGIGQISSEVPQNLSASRPQDRQFILSSKKLLLSDSGFYLCASWTLGNEKLFFGSGTQLSVL.

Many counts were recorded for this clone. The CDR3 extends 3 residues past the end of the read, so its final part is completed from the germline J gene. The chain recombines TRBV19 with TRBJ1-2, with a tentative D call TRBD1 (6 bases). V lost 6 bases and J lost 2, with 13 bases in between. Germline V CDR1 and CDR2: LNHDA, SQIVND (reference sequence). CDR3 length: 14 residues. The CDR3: CASSPDRLNYGYTF. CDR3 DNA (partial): TGTGCCAGTAGCCCGGACAGATTAAACTATGGC.

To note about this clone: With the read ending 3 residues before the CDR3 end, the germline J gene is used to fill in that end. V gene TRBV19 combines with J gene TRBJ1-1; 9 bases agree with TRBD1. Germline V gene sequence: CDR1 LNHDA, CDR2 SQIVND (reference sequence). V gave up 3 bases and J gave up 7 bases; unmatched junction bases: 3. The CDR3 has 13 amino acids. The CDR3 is CASSMTGGNEAFF. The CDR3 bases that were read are TGTGCCAGTAGTATGACAGGGGGAAATGAA.

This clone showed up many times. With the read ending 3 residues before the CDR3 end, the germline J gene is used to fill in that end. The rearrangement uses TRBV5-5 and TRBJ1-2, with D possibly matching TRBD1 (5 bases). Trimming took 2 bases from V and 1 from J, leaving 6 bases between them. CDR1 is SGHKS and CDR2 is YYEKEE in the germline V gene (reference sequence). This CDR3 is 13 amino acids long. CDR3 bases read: TGTGCCAGCAGCTTCAGGGTTAACTATGGC. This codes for CASSFRVNYG. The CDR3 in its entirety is CASSFRVNYGYTF.

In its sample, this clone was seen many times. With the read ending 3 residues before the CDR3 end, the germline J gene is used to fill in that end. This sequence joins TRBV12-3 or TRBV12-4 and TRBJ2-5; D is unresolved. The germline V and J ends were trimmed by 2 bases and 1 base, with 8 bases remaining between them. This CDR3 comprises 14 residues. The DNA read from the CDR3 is TGTGCCAGCAGTTTACCAGACACCCAAGAGACC. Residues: CASSLPDTQET. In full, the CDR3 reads CASSLPDTQETQYF.

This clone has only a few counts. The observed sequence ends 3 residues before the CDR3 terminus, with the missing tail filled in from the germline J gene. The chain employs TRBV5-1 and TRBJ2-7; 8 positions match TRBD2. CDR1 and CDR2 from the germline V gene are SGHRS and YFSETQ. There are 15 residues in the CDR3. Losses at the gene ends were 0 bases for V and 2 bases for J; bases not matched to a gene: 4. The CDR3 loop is CASSLASGFTYEQYF. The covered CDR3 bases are TGCGCCAGCAGCTTGGCTAGCGGGTTTACCTACGAG. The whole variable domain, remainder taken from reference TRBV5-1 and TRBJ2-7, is KAGVTQTPRYLIKTRGQQVTLSCSPISGHRSVSWYQQTPGQGLQFLFEYFSETQRNKGNFPGRFSGRQFSNSRSEMNVSTLELGDSALYLCASSLASGFTYEQYFGPGTRLTVT.

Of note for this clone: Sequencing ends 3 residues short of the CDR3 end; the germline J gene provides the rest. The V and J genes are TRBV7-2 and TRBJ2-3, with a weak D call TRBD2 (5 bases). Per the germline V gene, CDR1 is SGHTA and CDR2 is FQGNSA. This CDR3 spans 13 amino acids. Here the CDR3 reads CASSLGRRGTQYF. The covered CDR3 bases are TGTGCCAGCAGCTTAGGAAGGCGAGGGACG. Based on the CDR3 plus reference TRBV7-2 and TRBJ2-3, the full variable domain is GAGVSQSPSNKVTEKGKDVELRCDPISGHTALYWYRQSLGQGLEFLIYFQGNSAPDKSGLPSDRFSAERTGGSVSTLTIQRTQQEDSAVYLCASSLGRRGTQYFGPGTRLTVL.

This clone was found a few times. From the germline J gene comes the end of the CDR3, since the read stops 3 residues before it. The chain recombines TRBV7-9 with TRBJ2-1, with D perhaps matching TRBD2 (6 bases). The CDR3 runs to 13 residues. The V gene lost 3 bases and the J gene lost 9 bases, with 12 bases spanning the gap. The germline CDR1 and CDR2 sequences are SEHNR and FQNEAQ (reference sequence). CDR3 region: CASSLGLSGEQFF. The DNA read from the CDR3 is TGTGCCAGCAGCTTGGGACTGTCGGGTGAG. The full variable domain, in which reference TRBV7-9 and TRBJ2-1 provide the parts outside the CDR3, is DTGVSQNPRHKITKRGQNVTFRCDPISEHNRLYWYRQTLGQGPEFLTYFQNEAQLEKSRLLSDRFSAERPKGSFSTLEIQRTEQGDSAMYLCASSLGLSGEQFFGPGTRLTVL.

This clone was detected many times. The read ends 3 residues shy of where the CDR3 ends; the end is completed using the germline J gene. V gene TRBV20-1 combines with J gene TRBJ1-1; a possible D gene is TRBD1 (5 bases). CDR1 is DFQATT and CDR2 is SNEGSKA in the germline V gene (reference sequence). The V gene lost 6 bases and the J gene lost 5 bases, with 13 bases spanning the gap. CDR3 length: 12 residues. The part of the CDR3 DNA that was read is TGCAGTGCCCGCCCCAGGGAGACTGAA. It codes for CSARPRETE. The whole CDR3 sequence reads CSARPRETEAFF.

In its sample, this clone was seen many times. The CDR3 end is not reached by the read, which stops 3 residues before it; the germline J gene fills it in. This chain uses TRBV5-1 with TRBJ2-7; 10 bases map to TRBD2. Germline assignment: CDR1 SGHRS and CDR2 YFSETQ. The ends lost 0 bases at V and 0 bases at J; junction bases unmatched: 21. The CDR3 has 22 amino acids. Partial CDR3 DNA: TGCGCCAGCAGCTTGGATCTAGCGGGGGACCCCAAATATCCTCGGGGCTCCTACGAG. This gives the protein CASSLDLAGDPKYPRGSYE. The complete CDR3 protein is CASSLDLAGDPKYPRGSYEQYF. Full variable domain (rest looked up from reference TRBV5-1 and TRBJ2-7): KAGVTQTPRYLIKTRGQQVTLSCSPISGHRSVSWYQQTPGQGLQFLFEYFSETQRNKGNFPGRFSGRQFSNSRSEMNVSTLELGDSALYLCASSLDLAGDPKYPRGSYEQYFGPGTRLTVT.

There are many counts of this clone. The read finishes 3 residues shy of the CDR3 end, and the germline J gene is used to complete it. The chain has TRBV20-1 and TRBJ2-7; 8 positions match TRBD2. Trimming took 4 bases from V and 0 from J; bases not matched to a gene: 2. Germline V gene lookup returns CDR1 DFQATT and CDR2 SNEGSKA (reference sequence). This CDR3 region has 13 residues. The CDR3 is CSAKRESSYEQYF. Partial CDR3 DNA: TGCAGTGCTAAGCGGGAGAGCTCCTACGAG.

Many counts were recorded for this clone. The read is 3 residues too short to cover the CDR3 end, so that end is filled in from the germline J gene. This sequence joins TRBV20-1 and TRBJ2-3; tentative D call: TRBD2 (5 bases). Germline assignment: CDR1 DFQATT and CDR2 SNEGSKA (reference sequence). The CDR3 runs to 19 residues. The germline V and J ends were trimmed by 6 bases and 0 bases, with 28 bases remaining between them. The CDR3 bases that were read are TGCAGTGCGCAAATAAGCCTAATGGACTCCGCCTTTAGCACAGATACG. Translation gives CSAQISLMDSAFSTDT. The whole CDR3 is CSAQISLMDSAFSTDTQYF.